These 29 T cell receptor beta chains originate from one sample sequenced in a study of T cell clones after liver transplantation. TCRdb keeps only in-frame clones here, not all; method: immunoSEQ multiplex PCR. In the table there are tens of thousands of clones, approximately 70% of which are singletons. The material was CD4+ T cells from blood, obtained at the approximately 15-month timepoint. Source of these receptors: a human patient who received a liver transplant. Part of the T cells may come from the graft donor.

This clone was counted between two and nine times. This rearrangement joins TRBV5-5 to TRBJ2-2; 7 positions match TRBD1. The CDR3 runs to 17 residues. V lost 1 base, J lost 0 bases, and 6 bases stayed unmatched. Germline V gives CDR1 SGHKS, CDR2 YYEKEE (reference sequence). For the CDR3, the DNA is TGTGCCAGCAGCTTGACCTCCCAGGGGGCGAACACCGGGGAGCTGTTTTTT. Translation: CASSLTSQGANTGELFF.

V gene TRBV5-1 combines with J gene TRBJ1-2; D call uncertain. The V end lost 6 bases, the J end lost 1 base, and 13 bases lay between the germline ends. This CDR3 has 14 amino acids. CDR1 and CDR2 (germline): SGHRS, YFSETQ. In DNA form, the CDR3 reads TGCGCCAGCACCCTGGATGAGGGTAACTATGGCTACACCTTC. This encodes CASTLDEGNYGYTF.

The CDR3 region is CASSLYTSGELFF. The CDR3 DNA reads as TGTGCCAGCAGCTTATATACATCCGGGGAGCTGTTTTTT. The V and J genes are TRBV11-2 and TRBJ2-2; the D is unclear. The CDR3 contains 13 residues. CDR1 and CDR2 (germline): SGHAT, FQNNGV. V shed 2 bases and J shed 6 bases, with 7 bases lying between them.

Here the CDR3 reads CASRRQGSGNQPQHF. The CDR3 DNA reads as TGTGCCAGCAGGCGACAGGGTAGTGGCAATCAGCCCCAGCATTTT. The V and J genes are TRBV6-6 and TRBJ1-5; TRBD1 matches 7 bases. The CDR3 spans 15 residues. V was clipped by 6 bases and J by 2 bases; unmatched bases: 7. The germline V gene encodes CDR1 MNHNY and CDR2 SVGAGI (reference sequence).

This clone has just a few counts. This chain connects TRBV4-2 to TRBJ2-1; no clear D. Between the trimmed V and J ends, which lost 2 bases and 6 bases, there was a span of 11 bases. The CDR3 has 14 residues. Germline V lookup: CDR1 LGHNA, CDR2 YNFKEQ. The CDR3 region has the DNA TGTGCCAGCAGCCAAAGGAGTGGTTCCAATGAGCAGTTCTTC. Translating gives CASSQRSGSNEQFF.

The chain is built from TRBV2 and TRBJ1-2; possibly TRBD1 for D (6 bases). CDR3 length: 15 amino acids. Germline V CDR1 and CDR2: SNHLY, FYNNEI. Trimming stripped 6 bases from V and 4 bases from J, with 18 bases between. The CDR3 region is CASSALGTNSYGYTF. The CDR3 region has the DNA TGTGCCAGCAGCGCCCTTGGGACAAATAGCTATGGCTACACCTTC.

The genes are TRBV5-1 and TRBJ2-1, with 9 positions matching TRBD1. Germline values: CDR1 SGHRS, CDR2 YFSETQ. Germline trimming cut 4 bases from V and 8 bases from J; bases unmatched to any gene: 4. The CDR3 contains 13 residues. CDR3 amino acids: CASSGTGRDEQFF. The CDR3 DNA sequence: TGCGCCAGCAGCGGGACAGGGCGGGATGAGCAGTTCTTC.

This clone qualifies as medium-sized. The chain has TRBV28 and TRBJ2-7, with D maybe TRBD1 (6 bases). This CDR3 contains 14 residues. The germline gives CDR1 MDHEN, CDR2 SYDVKM. Trimming took off 3 bases at V and 4 bases at J, with 13 bases between the two ends. The CDR3 loop reads CASSFGQSGYEQYF. In nucleotides, the CDR3 is TGTGCCAGCAGTTTTGGACAGAGCGGATACGAGCAGTACTTC.

This chain connects TRBV5-1 to TRBJ2-3; no clear D gene. V was shortened by 2 bases and J by 2 bases, with 0 bases between the two germline ends. The CDR3 totals 11 residues. Germline loops: CDR1 SGHRS, CDR2 YFSETQ. The CDR3 DNA reads as TGCGCCAGCAGCTTCACAGATACGCAGTATTTT. The encoded protein is CASSFTDTQYF.

The V and J genes are TRBV7-9 and TRBJ2-1, with D tentatively TRBD2 (5 bases). Deletions cut 3 bases from V and 9 bases from J, with 12 bases between. This CDR3 region has 13 residues. CDR1 and CDR2 from the germline V gene are SEHNR and FQNEAQ (reference sequence). The CDR3 sequence is CASSFTGYGEQFF. The CDR3 nucleotides are TGTGCCAGCAGCTTTACGGGGTACGGTGAGCAGTTCTTC. Together with reference TRBV7-9 and TRBJ2-1, the CDR3 gives the full variable domain: DTGVSQNPRHKITKRGQNVTFRCDPISEHNRLYWYRQTLGQGPEFLTYFQNEAQLEKSRLLSDRFSAERPKGSFSTLEIQRTEQGDSAMYLCASSFTGYGEQFFGPGTRLTVL.

On this clone itself: The same CDR3 can be traced to other DNA sequences in this sample. The chain couples TRBV30 to TRBJ2-5; D is unresolved. This CDR3 contains 13 residues. The V gene's germline CDR1 is GTSNPN and CDR2 SVGIG (reference sequence). The ends were cut back, 0 bases at V and 5 bases at J, with 10 bases in the middle. Here the CDR3 reads CAWSVGSKETQYF. The CDR3, as DNA: TGTGCCTGGAGTGTGGGCTCTAAGGAGACCCAGTACTTC. Drawing the rest from reference TRBV30 and TRBJ2-5, the complete variable domain is SQTIHQWPATLVQPVGSPLSLECTVEGTSNPNLYWYRQAAGRGLQLLFYSVGIGQISSEVPQNLSASRPQDRQFILSSKKLLLSDSGFYLCAWSVGSKETQYFGPGTRLLVL.

Only one count was recorded for this clone. The genes are TRBV5-4 and TRBJ2-3; TRBD2 agrees at 7 bases. Trimming cost V 0 bases and J 0 bases; bases outside gene matches: 7. The V gene's germline CDR1 is SGHNT and CDR2 YYREEE (reference sequence). This CDR3 is built from 17 residues. CDR3 region: CASSLAAAGSSTDTQYF. The DNA of the CDR3 is TGTGCCAGCAGCTTGGCCGCAGCGGGATCTAGCACAGATACGCAGTATTTT.

The chain joins TRBV27 to TRBJ2-2, with D tentatively TRBD1 (6 bases). Germline V gene data show CDR1 as MNHEY and CDR2 as SMNVEV (reference sequence). This CDR3 has 14 amino acids. Trimming cost V 3 bases and J 8 bases, with 13 bases left between them. The CDR3 reads CASSFIQGQGELFF. Written as DNA, the CDR3 is TGTGCCAGCAGTTTCATTCAGGGGCAGGGGGAGCTGTTTTTT.

This chain links TRBV6-1 with TRBJ1-1; tentatively, D is TRBD1 (5 bases). CDR3 length: 14 amino acids. V was clipped by 3 bases and J by 0 bases, with 8 bases between them. The germline gives CDR1 MNHNS, CDR2 SASEGT. This CDR3 reads CASSEGGVNTEAFF. As DNA, the CDR3 is TGTGCCAGCAGTGAGGGGGGGGTGAACACTGAAGCTTTCTTT.

This clone was seen only a few times. The same CDR3 can be traced to other DNA sequences in this sample. The CDR3 DNA follows: TGCGCCAGCAGCACCTATAGCGGGGCTGAAGAGACCCAGTACTTC. It yields the protein CASSTYSGAEETQYF. The chain joins TRBV5-1 to TRBJ2-5; 8 nucleotides agree with TRBD2. V was clipped by 4 bases and J by 3 bases; unmatched bases: 8. The CDR3 is 15 amino acids. Germline lookup yields CDR1 SGHRS and CDR2 YFSETQ. The full variable domain, rest sourced from reference TRBV5-1 and TRBJ2-5, is KAGVTQTPRYLIKTRGQQVTLSCSPISGHRSVSWYQQTPGQGLQFLFEYFSETQRNKGNFPGRFSGRQFSNSRSEMNVSTLELGDSALYLCASSTYSGAEETQYFGPGTRLLVL.

The sample holds one count of this clone. The rearrangement links TRBV19 to TRBJ1-6; no reliable D call. The CDR3 spans 13 residues. Trimming shortened V by 5 bases and J by 8 bases, and 10 bases separated the two germline ends. Per the germline V gene, CDR1 is LNHDA and CDR2 is SQIVND (reference sequence). The CDR3 nucleotides read TGTGCCAGTAGTTTTCGGAACGATTCACCCCTCCACTTT. The encoded protein is CASSFRNDSPLHF.

The CDR3 nucleotides are TGCGCCAGCAGCCAAGGAACTACGGAGCAAGAGACCCAGTACTTC. It encodes CASSQGTTEQETQYF. The chain combines TRBV4-3 with TRBJ2-5; D is ambiguous. This CDR3 is 15 amino acids long. The ends were cut back, 1 base at V and 2 bases at J, with 11 bases in the middle. Germline assignment: CDR1 LGHNA and CDR2 YSLEER.

The chain joins TRBV6-1 to TRBJ1-5; no firm D call. Trimming cost V 6 bases and J 3 bases, with 12 bases left between them. This CDR3 contains 14 residues. CDR1 is MNHNS, CDR2 SASEGT, per germline. The CDR3: CASRLRTANQPQHF. The CDR3 nucleotides are TGTGCCAGCAGACTGCGGACCGCCAATCAGCCCCAGCATTTT.

This clone was observed a few times. The chain uses TRBV7-7 and TRBJ1-2; 8 bases fit TRBD1. Germline loops: CDR1 SSHAT, CDR2 FNYEAQ (reference sequence). The CDR3 covers 11 residues. With V trimmed by 10 bases and J by 8 bases, 6 bases remained unmatched. The CDR3 nucleotides read TGTGCCATCGGACAGGGTGAGGGCTACACCTTC. Its protein product is CAIGQGEGYTF. The full variable domain, in which reference TRBV7-7 and TRBJ1-2 provide the parts outside the CDR3, is GAGVSQSPRYKVTKRGQDVTLRCDPISSHATLYWYQQALGQGPEFLTYFNYEAQPDKSGLPSDRFSAERPEGSISTLTIQRTEQRDSAMYRCAIGQGEGYTFGSGTRLTVV.

This clone was seen only a few times. V and J are TRBV10-2 and TRBJ1-1, with D possibly matching TRBD1 (5 bases). Germline V CDR1 and CDR2: WSHSY, SAAADI. This CDR3 region has 13 residues. V was cut by 7 bases and J by 5 bases, with 14 bases left in between. The CDR3 DNA reads TGCGCCAGCATTGGGGGGATGGGTACTGAAGCTTTCTTT. Translating gives CASIGGMGTEAFF.

The chain has TRBV28 and TRBJ2-7; 10 bases are a match to TRBD1. After removal of 5 bases from V and 7 bases from J, the junction contained 5 bases not matched to a gene. Germline V gene lookup returns CDR1 MDHEN and CDR2 SYDVKM. The CDR3 covers 13 residues. The CDR3 DNA reads as TGTGCCAGCAGTCTCCGGACAGGGGGAGAGCAGTACTTC. Encoded protein: CASSLRTGGEQYF.

The chain combines TRBV28 with TRBJ1-1; 9 positions match TRBD1. The J segment lost 1 base and the V segment lost 4 bases, leaving 10 bases of the junction unmatched. This CDR3 comprises 17 residues. CDR1 is MDHEN and CDR2 is SYDVKM in the germline V gene. DNA of the CDR3: TGTGCCAGCAGTTCCAGCTTTCGGGACAGGGAGAACACTGAAGCTTTCTTT. Residues: CASSSSFRDRENTEAFF.

The V call is TRBV5-4, the J call TRBJ1-6, with TRBD1 as a possible D gene (6 bases). Germline V gene data show CDR1 as SGHNT and CDR2 as YYREEE (reference sequence). This CDR3 spans 15 amino acids. The V gene lost 1 base and the J gene lost 7 bases, with 12 bases spanning the gap. The CDR3 DNA is TGTGCCAGCAGCTTGACAGGGACGATGAATTCACCCCTCCACTTT. This codes for CASSLTGTMNSPLHF.

The gene calls are TRBV28 and TRBJ1-2, with 10 nucleotides matching TRBD1. The V segment lost 2 bases and the J segment 7 bases; nucleotides outside the gene matches: 4. CDR1 is MDHEN and CDR2 is SYDVKM in the germline V gene. The CDR3 is made up of 14 amino acids. The CDR3 region is CASSLETGGRGYTF. In DNA, the CDR3 is TGTGCCAGCAGTTTAGAGACAGGGGGCCGTGGCTACACCTTC.

The V gene is TRBV7-2, the J gene TRBJ2-1; the D is unclear. The germline V gene encodes CDR1 SGHTA and CDR2 FQGNSA. The CDR3 extends over 15 amino acids. Trimming took off 3 bases at V and 5 bases at J, with 14 bases between the two ends. CDR3: CASSFIRGTDNEQFF. The CDR3 DNA reads as TGTGCCAGCAGCTTTATCCGAGGAACCGACAATGAGCAGTTCTTC. Variable domain in full (rest from reference TRBV7-2 and TRBJ2-1): GAGVSQSPSNKVTEKGKDVELRCDPISGHTALYWYRQSLGQGLEFLIYFQGNSAPDKSGLPSDRFSAERTGGSVSTLTIQRTQQEDSAVYLCASSFIRGTDNEQFFGPGTRLTVL.

V and J are TRBV7-8 and TRBJ2-5; 8 bases are shared with TRBD2. Germline loops: CDR1 SGHVS, CDR2 FQNEAQ. The V gene end was trimmed by 5 bases and the J gene end by 3 bases; junction bases not matched to a gene: 17. There are 18 residues in the CDR3. This CDR3 reads CASSETGFARGEEETQYF. In DNA, the CDR3 is TGTGCCAGCAGCGAAACGGGTTTTGCGCGGGGGGAGGAAGAGACCCAGTACTTC.

This clone was observed once. The chain carries TRBV11-3 and TRBJ1-1; 9 bases are a match to TRBD1. Germline V gene sequence: CDR1 SGHNT, CDR2 YENEEA. The CDR3 runs 16 residues. V lost 6 bases, J lost 3 bases, and 11 bases stayed unmatched. CDR3 DNA: TGTGCCAGCAGGCCCGGGACAGGGAAGCATCACACTGAAGCTTTCTTT. Its protein is CASRPGTGKHHTEAFF.

The V and J genes are TRBV7-9 and TRBJ2-3; tentatively, D is TRBD1 or TRBD2 (5 bases each). CDR1 is SEHNR, CDR2 FQNEAQ, per germline (reference sequence). This CDR3 is 16 amino acids long. Trimming took off 5 bases at V and 1 base at J, with 16 bases between the two ends. The chain's CDR3 is CASSPRAQGGTDTQYF. The DNA for the CDR3 is TGTGCCAGCAGCCCTAGAGCCCAGGGAGGCACAGATACGCAGTATTTT.

The chain is built from TRBV10-3 and TRBJ2-3; D ambiguous. This CDR3 region has 13 residues. Looked up from germline, CDR1 is ENHRY and CDR2 is SYGVKD. The germline V and J ends were trimmed by 6 bases and 1 base, with 8 bases remaining between them. The CDR3, as DNA: TGTGCCATCAGGACCGAGCGCACAGATACGCAGTATTTT. Residues: CAIRTERTDTQYF.